A selection of T cell receptor beta chains follows, all from one sample in a study of CD8+ T cells in alopecia areata. TCRdb's copy holds only in-frame clones and misses some; the assay was immunoSEQ multiplex PCR. The sample holds hundreds of thousands of clones, around three fifths seen once. The specimen comprised CD4+ T cells sorted from blood, sampled around week 54, from a patient treated with tofacitinib. These receptors were obtained from a human donor with alopecia areata. CDR3s include the opening cysteine and the closing phenylalanine or tryptophan. Each record gives: CDR3 length, J gene, clone size, D gene, V gene, CDR3 protein, CDR3 DNA. A D gene is named only where the DNA matches it firmly. Clone size, where shown, is once, few, many, or a class for clones that have expanded.

11 TRBJ1-1 - - TRBV30 CAWIRNTEAFF TGTGCCTGGATTAGGAACACTGAAGCTTTCTTT
14 TRBJ2-1 few TRBD1 TRBV4-2 CASSRLDRDNEQFF TGTGCCAGCAGCCGACTGGACAGGGACAATGAGCAGTTCTTC
16 TRBJ2-3 - - TRBV29-1 CSVPTGGLRLTDTQYF TGCAGCGTACCAACTGGGGGGCTGAGGTTGACAGATACGCAGTATTTT
12 TRBJ2-5 few - TRBV29-1 CSVVQGQETQYF TGCAGCGTTGTCCAGGGGCAAGAGACCCAGTACTTC
15 TRBJ2-3 - TRBD1 TRBV6-6 CASSSRRGPLNTQYF TGTGCCAGCAGTTCACGCAGGGGGCCGCTTAATACGCAGTATTTT
12 TRBJ1-5 - - TRBV19 CASSGKWQPQHF TGTGCCAGTTCAGGGAAGTGGCAGCCCCAGCATTTT
15 TRBJ2-1 - TRBD2 TRBV5-1 CASSRTSGGLNEQFF TGCGCCAGCAGCAGGACTAGCGGGGGGCTGAATGAGCAGTTCTTC
15 TRBJ2-5 few TRBD2 TRBV18 CASSPAGVTQETQYF TGTGCCAGCTCACCGGCGGGGGTTACCCAAGAGACCCAGTACTTC
15 TRBJ1-5 - TRBD1 TRBV18 CASSPTGSSNQPQHF TGTGCCAGCTCACCGACAGGGAGTAGCAATCAGCCCCAGCATTTT
14 TRBJ2-3 - - TRBV29-1 CSVTEYASTDTQYF TGCAGCGTGACCGAGTACGCTAGCACAGATACGCAGTATTTT
17 TRBJ2-3 - - TRBV25-1 CASSEMGRPQSTDTQYF TGTGCCAGCAGTGAAATGGGCAGACCTCAAAGCACAGATACGCAGTATTTT
12 TRBJ1-6 once - TRBV6-5 CASSLLGQILHF TGTGCCAGCAGTCTACTAGGACAGATCCTCCACTTT
14 TRBJ2-7 few TRBD1 TRBV27 CASCPRDRGREQYF TGTGCCAGCTGTCCCCGGGACAGGGGGCGTGAGCAGTACTTC
12 TRBJ1-1 - - TRBV30 CAWNGLNTEAFF TGTGCCTGGAACGGGCTGAACACTGAAGCTTTCTTT
14 TRBJ2-3 - TRBD2 TRBV7-2 CASSKTSGSDTQYF TGTGCCAGCAGCAAAACTAGCGGGTCAGATACGCAGTATTTT
12 TRBJ1-5 few TRBD1 TRBV2 CASRTGNQPQHF TGTGCCAGCAGGACAGGGAATCAGCCCCAGCATTTT